Below, 28 T cell receptor beta chains from the same sample are listed, as sequenced in a study of blood T cell repertoires in COVID-19. The data were produced by immunoSEQ multiplex PCR, yet TCRdb's version contains in-frame clones alone and is incomplete. The repertoire has 270,000 or so clones, about 89% of them found once; the top ten carry around 2.4%. The sequencing sample was made of PBMCs or T cells enriched from blood (not recorded which). These receptors came from a woman in her late teens or twenties who had recovered from COVID-19.

This chain links TRBV2 with TRBJ1-2; TRBD1 matches at 7 bases. The CDR3 covers 14 residues. Per the germline V gene, CDR1 is SNHLY and CDR2 is FYNNEI. The J segment lost 4 bases and the V segment lost 6 bases, leaving 8 bases of the junction unmatched. The CDR3 DNA reads as TGTGCCAGCAGGAGGGACAGCCTGCTCTATGGCTACACCTTC. Its translation: CASRRDSLLYGYTF. Using reference TRBV2 and TRBJ1-2 for the parts outside the CDR3, the full variable domain is EPEVTQTPSHQVTQMGQEVILRCVPISNHLYFYWYRQILGQKVEFLVSFYNNEISEKSEIFDDQFSVERPDGSNFTLKIRSTKLEDSAMYFCASRRDSLLYGYTFGSGTRLTVV.

The count of this clone is one. The rearrangement joins TRBV3-1 (or the pseudogene TRBV3-2) to TRBJ2-1; no firm D call. The length of the CDR3 is 12 residues. Trimming removed 0 bases at V and 6 bases at J, with 3 bases between. Looked up from germline, CDR1 is LGHDT and CDR2 is YNNKEL (reference sequence). Here the CDR3 DNA reads TGTGCCAGCAGCCAAGAGGCCAATGAGCAGTTCTTC. This gives the protein CASSQEANEQFF.

This clone showed up just a few times. The rearrangement links TRBV2 to TRBJ1-5; maybe TRBD1 (6 bases). V lost 6 bases to trimming and J lost 4 bases, with 16 bases between them. This CDR3 is 15 amino acids long. Germline CDR1 SNHLY, CDR2 FYNNEI. DNA of the CDR3: TGTGCCAGCAGCGACACAGGGTCCCAAAATCAGCCCCAGCATTTT. This gives the protein CASSDTGSQNQPQHF.

This chain connects TRBV9 to TRBJ1-1, with 9 bases that match TRBD1. The CDR3 loop spans 15 amino acids. Looked up from germline, CDR1 is SGDLS and CDR2 is YYNGEE. V was pared by 0 bases and J by 5 bases, with 5 bases of the junction left unmatched. The CDR3 coding sequence is TGTGCCAGCAGCGTAGTCACAGGGGGCGATACTGAAGCTTTCTTT. This translates into CASSVVTGGDTEAFF.

This clone was seen just once. The chain carries TRBV2 and TRBJ2-7; D is possibly TRBD1 (6 bases). The CDR3 loop spans 13 amino acids. The ends were cut back, 6 bases at V and 2 bases at J, with 11 bases in the middle. Germline V gene data show CDR1 as SNHLY and CDR2 as FYNNEI. The CDR3 DNA sequence: TGTGCCAGCAGCGCAAGACAGGCCTACGAGCAGTACTTC. Amino acids: CASSARQAYEQYF.

The V call is TRBV19, the J call TRBJ1-2; possible D gene TRBD1, 6 bases. V lost 5 bases and J lost 2, with 12 bases in between. CDR3 length: 14 amino acids. Germline V gene lookup returns CDR1 LNHDA and CDR2 SQIVND (reference sequence). CDR3 nucleotides: TGTGCCAGTAGTCCAAATACAGGGAACTATGGCTACACCTTC. It specifies CASSPNTGNYGYTF.

The chain links TRBV19 to TRBJ2-2, with 8 bases fitting TRBD1. From germline, CDR1 is LNHDA and CDR2 SQIVND (reference sequence). The CDR3 spans 13 residues. V lost 11 bases and J lost 4; bases outside the gene matches: 6. CDR3 amino acids: CAAQGATTGELFF. The CDR3 nucleotides read TGTGCCGCCCAGGGGGCGACCACCGGGGAGCTGTTTTTT.

The chain employs TRBV6-6 and TRBJ1-5; D is undetermined. CDR1 is MNHNY, CDR2 SVGAGI, per germline (reference sequence). V was clipped by 2 bases and J by 4 bases, with 6 bases between them. The CDR3 is 13 residues long. CDR3 sequence reads: CASSYGLNQPQHF. CDR3 sequence (DNA): TGTGCCAGCAGTTACGGTCTAAATCAGCCCCAGCATTTT.

The V call is TRBV19, the J call TRBJ1-4, with unresolved D. The germline gives CDR1 LNHDA, CDR2 SQIVND (reference sequence). V lost 4 bases and J 8 bases, leaving 8 bases between the germline ends. The CDR3 consists of 12 residues. The chain's CDR3 is CASSNIREKLFF. The CDR3 coding sequence is TGTGCCAGTAGTAATATCAGGGAAAAACTGTTTTTT.

V usage is TRBV14 and J usage is TRBJ2-5; tentatively, D is TRBD1 (6 bases). Trimming removed 4 bases from V and 2 bases from J, with 8 bases in between. CDR1 and CDR2 (germline): SGHDN, FVKESK. The CDR3 spans 13 residues. In DNA, the CDR3 is TGTGCCAGCAGCCTCGACAGGCAAGAGACCCAGTACTTC. Translation: CASSLDRQETQYF.

The chain links TRBV7-2 to TRBJ2-5, with 7 positions matching TRBD2. This CDR3 is 13 amino acids long. V trimming: 7 bases; J trimming: 5 bases; junction bases outside the gene matches: 7. CDR1 and CDR2 from the germline V gene are SGHTA and FQGNSA. CDR3 loop: CASTPWRGETQYF. For the CDR3, the DNA is TGTGCCAGCACCCCTTGGCGGGGGGAGACCCAGTACTTC.

The V call is TRBV28, the J call TRBJ2-7, with 13 bases aligning to TRBD2. The CDR3 has 15 amino acids. The germline gives CDR1 MDHEN, CDR2 SYDVKM. Unmatched junction bases numbered 7, after V lost 5 bases and J lost 6 bases. The CDR3 region is CASSLGLAGVGEQYF. CDR3 sequence (DNA): TGTGCCAGCAGTCTAGGACTAGCGGGAGTAGGCGAGCAGTACTTC.

V gene TRBV5-1 combines with J gene TRBJ1-5; 7 bases agree with TRBD1. Germline CDR1 reads SGHRS; CDR2 reads YFSETQ. V was clipped by 4 bases and J by 0 bases; unmatched bases: 13. The CDR3 totals 18 residues. CDR3 region: CASSPPVETGYSNQPQHF. The CDR3, as DNA: TGCGCCAGCAGCCCACCGGTAGAGACAGGGTATAGCAATCAGCCCCAGCATTTT.

This chain uses TRBV5-6 with TRBJ1-2; TRBD1 might be the D (6 bases). V shed 4 bases and J shed 2 bases, with 18 bases lying between them. The germline CDR1 and CDR2 sequences are SGHDT and YYEEEE. This CDR3 region has 16 residues. CDR3 region: CASSPLRGRNNYGYTF. In DNA form, the CDR3 reads TGTGCCAGCAGCCCCCTCAGGGGTCGAAACAACTATGGCTACACCTTC.

The J gene is TRBJ1-6, the V gene TRBV27, with 10 nucleotides matching TRBD1. Germline CDR1 is MNHEY and CDR2 is SMNVEV (reference sequence). Unmatched junction bases numbered 13, after V lost 4 bases and J lost 4 bases. This CDR3 is 19 amino acids long. The CDR3 is CASSSTGTGVLGYNSPLHF. DNA of the CDR3: TGTGCCAGCAGTTCCACCGGGACAGGGGTTTTGGGATATAATTCACCCCTCCACTTT.

This clone was detected only once. The chain uses TRBV10-3 and TRBJ2-2; 7 positions match TRBD2. The V gene end was trimmed by 4 bases and the J gene end by 3 bases; junction bases not matched to a gene: 5. Germline V gene sequence: CDR1 ENHRY, CDR2 SYGVKD. CDR3 size: 15 residues. CDR3 protein: CAISASGTYTGELFF. CDR3 DNA sequence: TGTGCCATCAGTGCGAGCGGGACCTACACCGGGGAGCTGTTTTTT.

The genes are TRBV29-1 and TRBJ2-1; TRBD2 agrees at 10 bases. Losses at the gene ends were 4 bases for V and 3 bases for J; bases not matched to a gene: 9. Germline V CDR1 and CDR2: SQVTM, ANQGSEA. This CDR3 has 16 residues. CDR3 coding DNA: TGCAGCGTTGGAATCCTAGCGGGGGAGCACTACAATGAGCAGTTCTTC. Translated: CSVGILAGEHYNEQFF.

As concerns this clone: The same CDR3 can be traced to other DNA sequences in this sample. The rearrangement joins TRBV19 to TRBJ1-2, with 9 bases identical to TRBD1. The germline CDR1 and CDR2 sequences are LNHDA and SQIVND (reference sequence). Germline trimming cut 5 bases from V and 6 bases from J; bases unmatched to any gene: 4. This CDR3 has 13 residues. This chain's CDR3 is CASSQRDRDGYTF. The CDR3 DNA sequence: TGTGCCAGTAGTCAACGGGACAGGGATGGCTACACCTTC.

The V call is TRBV5-1, the J call TRBJ2-2, with 12 bases matching TRBD2. Trimming at V came to 4 bases and at J to 4 bases, leaving 11 bases not matched to a gene. Germline V gene data show CDR1 as SGHRS and CDR2 as YFSETQ. The CDR3 extends over 18 amino acids. CDR3: CASSGGTSGPLGTGELFF. DNA of the CDR3: TGCGCCAGCAGCGGCGGGACTAGCGGGCCTTTGGGCACCGGGGAGCTGTTTTTT.

CDR3: CASSLMGVGSANVLTF. The CDR3 DNA reads TGTGCCAGCAGCTTAATGGGAGTAGGATCGGCCAACGTCCTGACTTTC. This sequence joins TRBV7-2 and TRBJ2-6; maybe TRBD2 (5 bases). Germline V gene sequence: CDR1 SGHTA, CDR2 FQGNSA. The CDR3 length is 16 residues. The V gene lost 2 bases and the J gene lost 6 bases, with 14 bases spanning the gap. The entire variable domain, with the rest obtained from reference TRBV7-2 and TRBJ2-6, is as follows: GAGVSQSPSNKVTEKGKDVELRCDPISGHTALYWYRQSLGQGLEFLIYFQGNSAPDKSGLPSDRFSAERTGGSVSTLTIQRTQQEDSAVYLCASSLMGVGSANVLTFGAGSRLTVL.

The chain recombines TRBV30 with TRBJ1-3; D may be TRBD1 (6 bases). The CDR3 is 13 amino acids. Trimming shortened V by 7 bases and J by 5 bases, and 15 bases separated the two germline ends. CDR1 and CDR2 from the germline V gene are GTSNPN and SVGIG (reference sequence). The DNA of the CDR3 is TGTGCCTCCGGCGACAGGTCCCGAAACACCATATATTTT. Its protein product is CASGDRSRNTIYF.

The CDR3 is CASSQARRGQINQPQHF. The CDR3 nucleotides are TGTGCCAGCAGCCAAGCCCGGCGGGGACAGATCAATCAGCCCCAGCATTTT. The J gene is TRBJ1-5, the V gene TRBV3-1 (or the pseudogene TRBV3-2); 7 positions agree with TRBD1. V trimming: 1 base; J trimming: 3 bases; junction bases outside the gene matches: 9. Germline V CDR1 and CDR2: LGHDT, YNNKEL (reference sequence). This CDR3 is built from 17 residues.

The V call is TRBV19, the J call TRBJ1-4, with D unresolved. V was clipped by 2 bases and J by 5 bases, with 9 bases between them. This CDR3 has 14 amino acids. Germline CDR1 LNHDA, CDR2 SQIVND (reference sequence). Written as DNA, the CDR3 is TGTGCCAGTAGTATATGGCGGCCGAATGAAAAACTGTTTTTT. The encoded protein is CASSIWRPNEKLFF.

The chain has TRBV5-7 and TRBJ1-5; possibly TRBD1 for D (6 bases). TRBV5-7 is treated as an ORF (open reading frame) with a function not yet certain. The V end was cut by 3 bases, the J end by 5 bases, with 18 bases between. CDR3 length equals 16 residues. CDR3 in DNA: TGTGCCAGCAGCTCTCGTTGCGGGGGCACCCATCAGCCCCAGCATTTT. It specifies CASSSRCGGTHQPQHF.

This chain joins TRBV7-3 and TRBJ2-3; 9 nucleotides line up with TRBD2. V shed 2 bases and J 3 bases; nucleotides not matched to a gene: 3. The CDR3 totals 15 residues. The germline gives CDR1 SGHTA, CDR2 FQGTGA. The CDR3 bases are TGTGCCAGCAGCTTACAAGCGGGAGGAACAGATACGCAGTATTTT. Protein: CASSLQAGGTDTQYF.

This chain uses TRBV25-1 with TRBJ1-2; no definite D call. CDR1 is MGHDK and CDR2 is SYGVNS in the germline V gene. The CDR3 runs 12 residues. The CDR3 spells CASGEISYGYTF. For the CDR3, the DNA is TGTGCTAGCGGGGAGATTAGTTATGGCTACACCTTC.

This chain uses TRBV15 with TRBJ2-1, with D possibly being TRBD1 (5 bases). This CDR3 contains 14 residues. Germline V gene data show CDR1 as LNHNV and CDR2 as YYDKDF (reference sequence). V dropped 2 bases and J dropped 7 bases, with 12 bases sitting between them. The chain's CDR3 is CATSRSTEWNEQFF. CDR3 in DNA: TGTGCCACCAGCAGATCGACAGAATGGAATGAGCAGTTCTTC.

The chain carries TRBV7-2 and TRBJ2-7; D possibly corresponds to TRBD1 (5 bases). Germline CDR1 SGHTA, CDR2 FQGNSA. V lost 3 bases and J lost 5, with 11 bases in between. The CDR3 spans 13 residues. The CDR3 DNA is TGTGCCAGCAGCTTTGTACAGGTCGACGAGCAGTACTTC. It translates to CASSFVQVDEQYF.